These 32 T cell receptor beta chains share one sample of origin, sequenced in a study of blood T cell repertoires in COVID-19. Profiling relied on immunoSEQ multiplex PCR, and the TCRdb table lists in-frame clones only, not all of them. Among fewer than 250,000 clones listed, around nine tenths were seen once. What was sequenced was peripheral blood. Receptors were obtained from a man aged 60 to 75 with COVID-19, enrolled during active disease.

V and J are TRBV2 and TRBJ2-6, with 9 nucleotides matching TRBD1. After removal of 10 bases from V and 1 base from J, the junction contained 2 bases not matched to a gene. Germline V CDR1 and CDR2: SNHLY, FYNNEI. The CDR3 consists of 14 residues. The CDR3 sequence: CATGQGSGANVLTF. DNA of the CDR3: TGTGCCACAGGACAGGGGTCTGGGGCCAACGTCCTGACTTTC. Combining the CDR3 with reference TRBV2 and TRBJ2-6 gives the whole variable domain EPEVTQTPSHQVTQMGQEVILRCVPISNHLYFYWYRQILGQKVEFLVSFYNNEISEKSEIFDDQFSVERPDGSNFTLKIRSTKLEDSAMYFCATGQGSGANVLTFGAGSRLTVL.

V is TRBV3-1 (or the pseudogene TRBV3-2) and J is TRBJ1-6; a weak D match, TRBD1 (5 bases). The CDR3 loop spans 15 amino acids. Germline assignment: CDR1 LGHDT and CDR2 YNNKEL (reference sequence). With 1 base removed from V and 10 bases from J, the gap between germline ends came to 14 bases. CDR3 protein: CASSQGEGAGSPLHF. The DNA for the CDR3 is TGTGCCAGCAGCCAAGGGGAAGGGGCAGGATCACCCCTCCACTTT.

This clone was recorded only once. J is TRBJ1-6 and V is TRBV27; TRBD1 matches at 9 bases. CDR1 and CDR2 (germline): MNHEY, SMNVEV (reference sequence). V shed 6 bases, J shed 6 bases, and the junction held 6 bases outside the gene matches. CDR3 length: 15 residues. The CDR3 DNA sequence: TGTGCCAGCAGAACAGGGGGCGCGGGTAATTCACCCCTCCACTTT. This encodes CASRTGGAGNSPLHF.

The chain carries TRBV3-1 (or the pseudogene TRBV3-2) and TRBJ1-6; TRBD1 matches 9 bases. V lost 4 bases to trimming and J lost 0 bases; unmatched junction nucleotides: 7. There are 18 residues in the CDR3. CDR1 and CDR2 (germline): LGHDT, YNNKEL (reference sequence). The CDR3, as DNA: TGTGCCAGCAGCCTCCTCGGGACAGGGAGCTCCTATAATTCACCCCTCCACTTT. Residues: CASSLLGTGSSYNSPLHF.

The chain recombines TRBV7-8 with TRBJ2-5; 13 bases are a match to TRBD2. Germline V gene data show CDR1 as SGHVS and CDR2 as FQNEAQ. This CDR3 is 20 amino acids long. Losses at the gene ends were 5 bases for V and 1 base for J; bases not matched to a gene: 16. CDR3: CASSLRPGLAGRRSQETQYF. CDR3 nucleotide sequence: TGTGCCAGCAGCCTAAGGCCGGGACTAGCGGGACGAAGATCCCAAGAGACCCAGTACTTC.

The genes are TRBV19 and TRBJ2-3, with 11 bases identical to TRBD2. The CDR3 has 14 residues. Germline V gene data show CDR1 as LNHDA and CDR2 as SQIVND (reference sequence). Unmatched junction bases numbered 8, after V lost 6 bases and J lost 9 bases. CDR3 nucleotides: TGTGCCAGTAGGCTTAGCGGGGGGGCGGGGACGCAGTATTTT. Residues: CASRLSGGAGTQYF.

The CDR3 DNA is TGTGCCAGCAGCCCTGGGGGGACCATCTCCTACAATGAGCAGTTCTTC. The encoded protein is CASSPGGTISYNEQFF. The chain employs TRBV7-2 and TRBJ2-1; D is possibly TRBD2 (6 bases). The CDR3 length is 16 residues. Trimming removed 5 bases from V and 0 bases from J, with 14 bases in between. Looked up from germline, CDR1 is SGHTA and CDR2 is FQGNSA.

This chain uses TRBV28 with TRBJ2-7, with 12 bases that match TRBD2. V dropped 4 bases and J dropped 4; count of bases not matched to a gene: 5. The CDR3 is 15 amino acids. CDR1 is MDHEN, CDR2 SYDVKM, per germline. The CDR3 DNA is TGTGCCAGCAGTTCACTAGCGGGAGGTCGATACGAGCAGTACTTC. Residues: CASSSLAGGRYEQYF. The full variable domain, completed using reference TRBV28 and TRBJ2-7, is DVKVTQSSRYLVKRTGEKVFLECVQDMDHENMFWYRQDPGLGLRLIYFSYDVKMKEKGDIPEGYSVSREKKERFSLILESASTNQTSMYLCASSSLAGGRYEQYFGPGTRLTVT.

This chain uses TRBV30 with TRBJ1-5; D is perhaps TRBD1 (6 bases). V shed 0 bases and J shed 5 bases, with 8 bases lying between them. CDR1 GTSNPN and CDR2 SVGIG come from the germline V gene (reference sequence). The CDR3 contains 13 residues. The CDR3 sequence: CAWSVQGYQPQHF. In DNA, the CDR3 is TGTGCCTGGAGTGTCCAGGGGTATCAGCCCCAGCATTTT.

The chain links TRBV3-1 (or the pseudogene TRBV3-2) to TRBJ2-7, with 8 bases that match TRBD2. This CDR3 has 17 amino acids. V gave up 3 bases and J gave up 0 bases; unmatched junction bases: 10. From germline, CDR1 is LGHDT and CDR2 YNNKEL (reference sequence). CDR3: CASSHHPSGRSSYEQYF. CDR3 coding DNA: TGTGCCAGCAGCCACCACCCTAGCGGGCGTAGCTCCTACGAGCAGTACTTC.

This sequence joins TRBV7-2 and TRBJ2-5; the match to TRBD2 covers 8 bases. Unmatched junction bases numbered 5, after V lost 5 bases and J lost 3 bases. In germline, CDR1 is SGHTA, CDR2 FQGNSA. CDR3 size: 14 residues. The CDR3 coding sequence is TGTGCCAGCAGCCCAAGGCGGGGGGAAGAGACCCAGTACTTC. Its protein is CASSPRRGEETQYF.

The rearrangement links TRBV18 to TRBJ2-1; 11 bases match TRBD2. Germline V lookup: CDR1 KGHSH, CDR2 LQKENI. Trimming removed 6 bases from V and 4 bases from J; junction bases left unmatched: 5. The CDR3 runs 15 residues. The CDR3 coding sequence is TGTGCCAGCTCGCAGGGACTAGCGGCTTACAATGAGCAGTTCTTC. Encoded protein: CASSQGLAAYNEQFF.

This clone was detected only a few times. CDR3 coding DNA: TGTGCCAGCAGCTCAATCGACAGGGAAGAGACCCAGTACTTC. Translating gives CASSSIDREETQYF. The chain couples TRBV11-1 to TRBJ2-5, with 7 nucleotides matching TRBD1. This CDR3 is built from 14 residues. The V gene end was trimmed by 4 bases and the J gene end by 3 bases; junction bases not matched to a gene: 5. Germline CDR1 is SGHAT and CDR2 is FQDESV (reference sequence).

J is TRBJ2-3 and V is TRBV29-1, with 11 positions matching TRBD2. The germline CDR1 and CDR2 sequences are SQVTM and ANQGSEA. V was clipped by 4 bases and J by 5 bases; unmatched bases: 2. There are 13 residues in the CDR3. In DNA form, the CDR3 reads TGCAGCGTTGTAGCGGGGGGGGTAGATACGCAGTATTTT. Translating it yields CSVVAGGVDTQYF.

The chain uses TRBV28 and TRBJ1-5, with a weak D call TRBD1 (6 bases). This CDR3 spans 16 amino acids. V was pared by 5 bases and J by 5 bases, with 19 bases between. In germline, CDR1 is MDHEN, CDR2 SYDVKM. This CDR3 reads CASSQPTGGADQPQHF. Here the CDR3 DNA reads TGTGCCAGCAGTCAACCCACGGGGGGCGCAGATCAGCCCCAGCATTTT.

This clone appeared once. Here the CDR3 reads CASRGLVTDTQYF. CDR3 nucleotide sequence: TGTGCCAGTAGAGGACTTGTCACAGATACGCAGTATTTT. The V call is TRBV19, the J call TRBJ2-3; tentative D call: TRBD2 (5 bases). Germline CDR1 is LNHDA and CDR2 is SQIVND (reference sequence). V was shortened by 6 bases and J by 2 bases, with 9 bases between the two germline ends. The length of the CDR3 is 13 residues.

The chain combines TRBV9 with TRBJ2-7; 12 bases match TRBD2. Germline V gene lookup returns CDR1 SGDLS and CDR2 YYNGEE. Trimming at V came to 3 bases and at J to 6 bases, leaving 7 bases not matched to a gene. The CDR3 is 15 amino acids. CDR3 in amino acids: CASSASGGARGEQYF. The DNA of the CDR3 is TGTGCCAGCAGCGCTAGCGGGGGGGCGCGTGGCGAGCAGTACTTC.

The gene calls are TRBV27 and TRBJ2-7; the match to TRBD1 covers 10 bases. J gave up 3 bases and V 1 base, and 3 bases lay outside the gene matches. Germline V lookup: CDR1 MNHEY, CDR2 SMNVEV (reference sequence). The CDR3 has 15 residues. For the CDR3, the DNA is TGTGCCAGCAGTTTATATGGACAGGGGGGCTACGAGCAGTACTTC. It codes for CASSLYGQGGYEQYF.

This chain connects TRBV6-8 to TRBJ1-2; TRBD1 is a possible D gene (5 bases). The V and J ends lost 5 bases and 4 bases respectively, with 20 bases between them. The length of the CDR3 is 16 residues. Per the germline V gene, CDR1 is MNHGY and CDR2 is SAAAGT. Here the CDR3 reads CASSLLGGARSYGYTF. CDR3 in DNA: TGTGCCAGCAGTCTTTTAGGAGGGGCACGAAGCTATGGCTACACCTTC.

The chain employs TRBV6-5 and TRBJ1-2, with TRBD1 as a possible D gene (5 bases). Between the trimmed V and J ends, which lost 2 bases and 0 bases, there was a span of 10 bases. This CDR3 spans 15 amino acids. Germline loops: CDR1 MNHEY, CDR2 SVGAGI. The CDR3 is CASSYVGGANYGYTF. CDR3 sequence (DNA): TGTGCCAGCAGTTACGTCGGGGGGGCTAACTATGGCTACACCTTC.

DNA of the CDR3: TGTGCCAGTAGTAGCCCTCAGGGGGCGCGTACTGAAGCTTTCTTT. Protein: CASSSPQGARTEAFF. The rearrangement links TRBV19 to TRBJ1-1; 8 bases align to TRBD1. Germline CDR1 and CDR2: LNHDA and SQIVND (reference sequence). CDR3 length: 15 residues. J was trimmed by 5 bases and V by 4 bases; bases with no gene match: 9.

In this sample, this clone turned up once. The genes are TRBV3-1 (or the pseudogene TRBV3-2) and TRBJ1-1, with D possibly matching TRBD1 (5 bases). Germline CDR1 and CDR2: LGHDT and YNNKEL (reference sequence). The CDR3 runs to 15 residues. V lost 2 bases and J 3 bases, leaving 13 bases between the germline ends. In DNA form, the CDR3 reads TGTGCCAGCAGCCAATTGGCCTCGGGGGACACTGAAGCTTTCTTT. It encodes CASSQLASGDTEAFF.

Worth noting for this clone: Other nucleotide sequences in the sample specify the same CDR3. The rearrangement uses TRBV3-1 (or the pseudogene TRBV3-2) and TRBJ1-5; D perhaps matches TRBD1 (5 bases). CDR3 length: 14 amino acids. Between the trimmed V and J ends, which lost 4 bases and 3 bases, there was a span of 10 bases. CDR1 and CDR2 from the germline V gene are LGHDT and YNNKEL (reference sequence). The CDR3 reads CASSLQGSNQPQHF. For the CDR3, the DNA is TGTGCCAGCAGCCTGCAGGGTTCCAATCAGCCCCAGCATTTT.

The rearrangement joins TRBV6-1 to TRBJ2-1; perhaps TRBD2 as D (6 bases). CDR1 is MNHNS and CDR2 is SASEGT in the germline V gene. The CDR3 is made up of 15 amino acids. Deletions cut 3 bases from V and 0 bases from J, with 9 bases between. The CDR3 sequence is CASSEDGSSYNEQFF. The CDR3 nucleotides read TGTGCCAGCAGTGAGGACGGGAGCTCCTACAATGAGCAGTTCTTC.

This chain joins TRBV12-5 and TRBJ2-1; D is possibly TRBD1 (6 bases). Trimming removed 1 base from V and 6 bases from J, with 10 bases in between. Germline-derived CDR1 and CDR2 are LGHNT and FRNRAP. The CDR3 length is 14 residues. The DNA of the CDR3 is TGTGCTAGTGGTTTGGGACAGGTCCCCAATGAGCAGTTCTTC. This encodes CASGLGQVPNEQFF.

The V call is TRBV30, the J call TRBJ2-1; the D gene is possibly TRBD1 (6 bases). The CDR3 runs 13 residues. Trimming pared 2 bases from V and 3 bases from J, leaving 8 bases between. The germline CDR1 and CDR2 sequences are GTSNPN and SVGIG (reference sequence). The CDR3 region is CAWSPDSYNEQFF. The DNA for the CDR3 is TGTGCCTGGAGTCCGGACAGCTACAATGAGCAGTTCTTC.

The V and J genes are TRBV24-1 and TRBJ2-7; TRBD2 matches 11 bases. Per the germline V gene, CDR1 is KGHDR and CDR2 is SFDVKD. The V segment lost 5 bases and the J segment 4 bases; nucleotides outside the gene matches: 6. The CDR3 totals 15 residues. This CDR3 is CATSALGTSGYEQYF. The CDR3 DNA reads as TGTGCCACCAGTGCCCTAGGGACTAGCGGATACGAGCAGTACTTC.

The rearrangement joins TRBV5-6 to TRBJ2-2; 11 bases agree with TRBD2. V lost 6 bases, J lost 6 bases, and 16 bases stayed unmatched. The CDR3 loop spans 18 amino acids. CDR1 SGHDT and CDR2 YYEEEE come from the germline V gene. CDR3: CASTRSFLAGGLSGELFF. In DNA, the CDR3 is TGTGCCAGCACCCGATCCTTTCTAGCGGGAGGCCTCTCCGGGGAGCTGTTTTTT.

The CDR3 spells CASSPLAVSYNEQFF. The CDR3 nucleotides read TGTGCCAGTAGCCCCCTAGCGGTCTCCTACAATGAGCAGTTCTTC. V usage is TRBV19 and J usage is TRBJ2-1; 7 bases align to TRBD2. Trimming cost V 6 bases and J 0 bases; bases outside gene matches: 5. CDR1 LNHDA and CDR2 SQIVND come from the germline V gene (reference sequence). CDR3 length: 15 amino acids.

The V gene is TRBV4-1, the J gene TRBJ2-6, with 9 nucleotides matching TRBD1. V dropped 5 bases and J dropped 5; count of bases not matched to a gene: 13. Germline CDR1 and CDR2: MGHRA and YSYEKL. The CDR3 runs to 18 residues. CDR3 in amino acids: CASSWGQGPTSRANVLTF. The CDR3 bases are TGCGCCAGCAGCTGGGGACAGGGACCCACATCCCGGGCCAACGTCCTGACTTTC.

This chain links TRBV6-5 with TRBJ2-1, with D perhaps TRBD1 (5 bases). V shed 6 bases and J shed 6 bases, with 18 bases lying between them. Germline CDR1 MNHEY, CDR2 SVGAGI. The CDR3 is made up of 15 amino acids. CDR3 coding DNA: TGTGCCAGCAGCAGATCAGGGTCGAAGAGCAATGAGCAGTTCTTC. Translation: CASSRSGSKSNEQFF.

In DNA form, the CDR3 reads TGTGCCAGTAGTATAGATCACTACACTGAAGCTTTCTTT. Translated, it gives CASSIDHYTEAFF. The chain links TRBV19 to TRBJ1-1; D uncertain. The CDR3 runs to 13 residues. V lost 0 bases and J 3 bases, leaving 5 bases between the germline ends. Germline loops: CDR1 LNHDA, CDR2 SQIVND (reference sequence).